Reported below is one T cell receptor (beta chain). The sample belongs to a study of T cell repertoires in cytomegalovirus infection. Trimming cost V 0 bases and J 3 bases; bases outside gene matches: 4. Germline CDR1 and CDR2: LNHNV and YYDKDF (reference sequence). The CDR3 loop spans 15 amino acids. TCRdb recomputed calls from the reads with MiXCR, one row per CDR3 protein. The repertoire holds roughly 230,000 distinct CDR3 sequences, with about a sixth as singletons. Sequenced: CD8+ T cells from PBMCs. The chain combines TRBV15 with TRBJ1-1; 7 nucleotides agree with TRBD1. The sequence was collected from a human donor in good health (CMV status not recorded). Some clones in this sample may be carry-over from other donors' samples. The CDR3 nucleotides are TGTGCCACCAGCAGAGACTTGGGACAGCACACTGAAGCTTTCTTT. Amino acids: CATSRDLGQHTEAFF.